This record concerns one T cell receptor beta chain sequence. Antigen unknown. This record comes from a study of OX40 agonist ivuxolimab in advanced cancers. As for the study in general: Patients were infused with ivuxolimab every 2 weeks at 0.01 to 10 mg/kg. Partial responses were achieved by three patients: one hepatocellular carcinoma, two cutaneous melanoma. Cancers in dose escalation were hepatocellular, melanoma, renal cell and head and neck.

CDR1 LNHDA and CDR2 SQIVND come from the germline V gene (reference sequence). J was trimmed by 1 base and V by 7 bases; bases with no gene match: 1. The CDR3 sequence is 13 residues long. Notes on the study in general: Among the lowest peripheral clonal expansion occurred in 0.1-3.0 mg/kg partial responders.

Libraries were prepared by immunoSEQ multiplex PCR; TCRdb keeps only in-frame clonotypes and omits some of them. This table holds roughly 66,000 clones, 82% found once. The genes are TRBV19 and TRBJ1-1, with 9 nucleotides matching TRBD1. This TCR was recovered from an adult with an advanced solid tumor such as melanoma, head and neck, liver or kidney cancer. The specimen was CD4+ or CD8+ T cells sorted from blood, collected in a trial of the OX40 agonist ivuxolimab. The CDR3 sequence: CASKGQGNTEAFF. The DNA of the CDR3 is TGTGCCAGTAAGGGACAGGGGAACACTGAAGCTTTCTTT.